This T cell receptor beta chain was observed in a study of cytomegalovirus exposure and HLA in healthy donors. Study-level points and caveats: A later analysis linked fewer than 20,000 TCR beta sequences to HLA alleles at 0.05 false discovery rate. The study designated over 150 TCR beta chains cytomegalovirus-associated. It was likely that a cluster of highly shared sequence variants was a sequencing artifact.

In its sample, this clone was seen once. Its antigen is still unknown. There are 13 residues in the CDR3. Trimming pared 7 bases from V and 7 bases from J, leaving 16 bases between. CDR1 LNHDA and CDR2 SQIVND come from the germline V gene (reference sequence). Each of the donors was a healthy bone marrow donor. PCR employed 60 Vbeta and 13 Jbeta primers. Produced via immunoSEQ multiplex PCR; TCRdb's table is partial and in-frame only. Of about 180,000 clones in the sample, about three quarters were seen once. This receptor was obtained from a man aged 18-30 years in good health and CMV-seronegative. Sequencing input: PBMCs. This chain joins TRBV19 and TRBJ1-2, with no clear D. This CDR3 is CASNRAGPFGYTF. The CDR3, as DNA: TGTGCCAGTAATCGTGCGGGCCCCTTTGGCTACACCTTC.